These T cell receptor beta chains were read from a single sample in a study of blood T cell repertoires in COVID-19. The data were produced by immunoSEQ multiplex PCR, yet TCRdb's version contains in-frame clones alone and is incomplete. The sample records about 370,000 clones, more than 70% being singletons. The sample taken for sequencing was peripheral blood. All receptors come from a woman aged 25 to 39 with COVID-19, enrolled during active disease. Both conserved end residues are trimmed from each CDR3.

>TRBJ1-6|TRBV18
ASSPGHSDNSPLH
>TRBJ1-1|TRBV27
ASSLGQGFTEAF
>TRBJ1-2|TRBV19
ASSIGRTEGYT
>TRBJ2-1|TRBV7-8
ASSLPGGIYNEQF
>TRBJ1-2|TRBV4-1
ASSLVDRGLDGYT
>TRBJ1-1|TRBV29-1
SVGTANTEAF
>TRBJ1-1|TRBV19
ASGTGGWEYTEAF
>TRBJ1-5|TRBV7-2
ASSLEVGLQPQH
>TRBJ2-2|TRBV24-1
ATRDSANTGELF
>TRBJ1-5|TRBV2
ASSGGNSNQPQH
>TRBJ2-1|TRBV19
ASSIFRLAGGNEQF
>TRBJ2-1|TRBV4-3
ASSQDVAGATLPSQF
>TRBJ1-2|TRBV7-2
ASSLAGPRDYGYT
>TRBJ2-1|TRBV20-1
SALRNEQF
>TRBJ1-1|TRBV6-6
ASSPPRRGLNTEAF
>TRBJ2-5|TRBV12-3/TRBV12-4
ASSPGTAETQY
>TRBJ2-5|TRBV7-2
ASSLNRENTQY
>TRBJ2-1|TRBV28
ASSPGTSGGRNYNEQF
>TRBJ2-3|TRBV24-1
ATSSSMVAGVLSDTQY
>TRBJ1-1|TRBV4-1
ASSQDWEQARAF
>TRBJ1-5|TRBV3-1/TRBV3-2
ASSPTRSNQPQH
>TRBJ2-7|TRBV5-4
ASGPYLGGEQY
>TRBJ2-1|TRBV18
ASSPDRDYNEQF
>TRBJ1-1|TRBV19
ASSIDRGNTEAF
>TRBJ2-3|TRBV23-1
ASQLEADTQY